Sequencing of this T cell receptor (beta chain) was carried out in a study of vaccination and CD4 T cells after COVID-19. Study-level background: Participants got two doses of BNT162b2 or mRNA-1273 vaccine. Cells were stimulated with overlapping spike peptide pools from SARS-CoV-2, HCoV-NL63, HCoV-OC43 and HCoV-229E. Regarding the study as a whole: The great majority, 304 of 307 vaccine-specific clones, proved spike mono-reactive in convalescent patients.

For this clonotype: Its antigen is undetermined.

Regarding treatment: roughly nine-day PBMC culture with coronavirus spike peptide pools or control peptides (ViraFEST assay). Gathered ahead of the COVID-19 pandemic (2011-2018) were the CD4+ T cells of the unexposed donor. It was on days 3 and 7 that half the medium was replaced with fresh IL-2 medium. Sequenced with the Oncomine TCR Beta short-read assay was DNA taken from cultured CD4+ T cells. Cultured CD4+ T cells yielded the extracted genomic DNA. TCRdb reprocessed the PCR reads via MiXCR and lists one record per CDR3 protein. The sample consists of 11,000 or so distinct CDR3 sequences, under 45% of them appearing once. Trimming stripped 1 base from V and 7 bases from J, with 4 bases between. The CDR3 runs to 11 residues.

The clonotype comes from a human donor in good health. The source material was CD4+ T cells from blood, cultured in vitro. The rearrangement joins TRBV12-3 or TRBV12-4 to TRBJ1-2; D uncertain. In DNA, the CDR3 is TGTGCCAGCAGTTTAGTCGGTGGCTACACCTTC. This translates into CASSLVGGYTF.